The clone carrying this T cell receptor beta chain was seen ten or more times. Its antigen is unidentified. This sample's time point: newly diagnosed GD, antithyroid drugs for less than 3 months. With RNA extracted from PBMCs as input, the TCR library was made. Roughly 8.6 milliliters of peripheral blood were drawn into EDTA tubes. Arm-PCR of CDR3 regions and iRepertoire HTBI primers were used to build TCR beta libraries. A single record per CDR3 protein comes from TCRdb applying MiXCR to the multiplex PCR reads. The data contain around 420,000 distinct CDR3 sequences, about a sixth of them singletons. The source of the sample is a study of regulatory T cells in long-lasting Graves disease. Findings of the study overall: Whereas about a thousand public clonotypes were shared by new patients, persistent patients shared more, at 2,500 to 3,000. Newly diagnosed Graves' patients had higher TCR diversity than persistent ones.

The source material was peripheral blood mononuclear cells (PBMCs), sampled at new diagnosis, from a patient treated with antithyroid drugs. The receptor's source is a female donor with Graves disease.

CDR3 sequence (DNA): TGTGCCAGCAGCTTAGGGCGGGAGTGGACCTACGAGCAGTACTTC. Amino acids: CASSLGREWTYEQYF. The gene calls are TRBV7-2 and TRBJ2-7; TRBD2 aligns across 7 bases. The germline gives CDR1 SGHTA, CDR2 FQGNSA. This CDR3 is built from 15 residues. V gave up 1 base and J gave up 2 bases; unmatched junction bases: 5.